This TCR beta chain was sequenced in a study of a mutant IDH1 vaccine in newly diagnosed glioma. Generated by immunoSEQ multiplex PCR, the TCRdb table keeps only in-frame clones and is missing some. The sample yields tens of thousands of clones, about 83% seen once. CDR1 is MDHEN, CDR2 SYDVKM, per germline. V lost 8 bases, J lost 3 bases, and 15 bases stayed unmatched. This CDR3 is 18 amino acids long. The sample's time point: baseline, week 1 (first vaccination visit). Treatment specified: pre-vaccination baseline after standard-of-care therapy. The receptor comes from a woman aged 45-60 years with glioma. Sequenced here: PBMCs, sampled from a glioma patient treated with radiotherapy, temozolomide or both. The chain combines TRBV28 with TRBJ1-4; TRBD1 matches at 10 bases. CDR3 residues: CASSLPGTGVAANEKLFF. The DNA of the CDR3 is TGTGCCAGCTCCTTACCCGGGACAGGGGTTGCAGCTAATGAAAAACTGTTTTTT.